The clone carrying this T cell receptor (beta chain) has only one observation. This table comes from immunoSEQ multiplex PCR, and its TCRdb copy is limited to in-frame clones, with some not included. Of about 270,000 clones listed, more than 75% were seen once; the top ten hold approximately 2%. The data belong to a study of blood T cell repertoires in COVID-19. The CDR3 consists of 12 residues. V lost 0 bases and J 5 bases, leaving 4 bases between the germline ends. Germline V gene lookup returns CDR1 ENHRY and CDR2 SYGVKD. The chain employs TRBV10-3 and TRBJ2-5; no firm D call. The sequencing input was PBMCs or T cells enriched from blood (not recorded which). This TCR was recovered from a woman aged 55-69 years in a cohort exposed to, infected with or recovered from COVID-19 (not recorded which). CDR3 region: CAISESSETQYF. For the CDR3, the DNA is TGTGCCATCAGTGAGTCGAGCGAGACCCAGTACTTC.